A single sample gave rise to the 14 T cell receptor beta chains below, sequenced in a study of cytomegalovirus exposure and HLA in healthy donors. Researchers ran the PCR with 60 Vbeta and 13 Jbeta primers. This table comes from immunoSEQ multiplex PCR, and its TCRdb copy is limited to in-frame clones, with some not included. Of over 150,000 clones listed, less than 90% are singletons. Sample: PBMCs. Source of these receptors: a boy aged 2 to 10 in good health and CMV-seronegative.

This sequence joins TRBV6-6 and TRBJ2-7, with D possibly matching TRBD1 (5 bases). The germline V gene has CDR1 MNHNY and CDR2 SVGAGI (reference sequence). This CDR3 is 16 amino acids long. V was trimmed by 3 bases and J by 1 base, leaving 16 bases between them. The CDR3 sequence is CASSYNPADTSYEQYF. The CDR3 bases are TGTGCCAGCAGTTATAATCCGGCGGACACTTCCTACGAGCAGTACTTC.

The chain recombines TRBV6-1 with TRBJ2-5; 7 bases match TRBD2. The J call may be in error: the DNA end matches TRBJ2-7 better. The CDR3 is 13 residues long. Germline V CDR1 and CDR2: MNHNS, SASEGT. CDR3 protein: CASSRDYSYEQYF. The CDR3 nucleotides are TGTGCCAGCAGCCGGGACTACTCCTACGAGCAGTACTTC.

The rearrangement joins TRBV5-4 to TRBJ2-7, with TRBD2 matching 7 bases. The CDR3 has 15 amino acids. J gave up 5 bases and V 4 bases, and 12 bases lay outside the gene matches. Germline V gives CDR1 SGHNT, CDR2 YYREEE (reference sequence). The CDR3 region is CASSPSVGGMHEQYF. CDR3 nucleotides: TGTGCCAGCAGCCCTAGCGTCGGGGGGATGCACGAGCAGTACTTC. Together with reference TRBV5-4 and TRBJ2-7, the CDR3 gives the full variable domain: ETGVTQSPTHLIKTRGQQVTLRCSSQSGHNTVSWYQQALGQGPQFIFQYYREEENGRGNFPPRFSGLQFPNYSSELNVNALELDDSALYLCASSPSVGGMHEQYFGPGTRLTVT.

The rearrangement uses TRBV2 and TRBJ2-5; 8 bases match TRBD1. Germline V CDR1 and CDR2: SNHLY, FYNNEI. The CDR3 covers 14 residues. J was trimmed by 5 bases and V by 2 bases; bases with no gene match: 4. In DNA, the CDR3 is TGTGCCAGCAGTGAAACAGGGGGTTTGGAGACCCAGTACTTC. Translating it yields CASSETGGLETQYF.

The chain combines TRBV4-1 with TRBJ1-1; a possible D gene is TRBD1 (5 bases). Looked up from germline, CDR1 is MGHRA and CDR2 is YSYEKL. V lost 0 bases, J lost 2 bases, and 10 bases lay in between. The CDR3 extends over 15 amino acids. The chain's CDR3 is CASSQEGQGNTEAFF. In nucleotides, the CDR3 is TGCGCCAGCAGCCAAGAGGGGCAGGGAAACACTGAAGCTTTCTTT.

The gene calls are TRBV6-4 and TRBJ2-3; D uncertain. CDR3 length equals 13 residues. CDR1 is MRHNA, CDR2 SNTAGT, per germline. With 0 bases removed from V and 3 bases from J, the gap between germline ends came to 4 bases. The CDR3 here is CASSDSETDTQYF. The CDR3 bases are TGTGCCAGCAGTGACTCGGAGACAGATACGCAGTATTTT.

The J gene is TRBJ2-7, the V gene TRBV27; 9 positions agree with TRBD2. Germline CDR1 reads MNHEY; CDR2 reads SMNVEV (reference sequence). CDR3 length equals 14 residues. V trimming: 9 bases; J trimming: 5 bases; junction bases outside the gene matches: 11. DNA for the CDR3: TGTGCCAGTTGGGATAGCGGGAGCGGACACGAGCAGTACTTC. Residues: CASWDSGSGHEQYF.

The chain employs TRBV6-1 and TRBJ2-2, with 12 positions matching TRBD2. The V gene's germline CDR1 is MNHNS and CDR2 SASEGT. This CDR3 is built from 18 residues. Losses at the gene ends were 1 base for V and 3 bases for J; bases not matched to a gene: 6. CDR3 bases: TGTGCCAGCAGTGAAGGACTAGCGGGAGAAGAGGACACCGGGGAGCTGTTTTTT. It encodes CASSEGLAGEEDTGELFF.

This clone showed up just a few times. The chain carries TRBV4-1 and TRBJ2-4, with no clear D. The CDR3 loop spans 14 amino acids. The germline gives CDR1 MGHRA, CDR2 YSYEKL. V was shortened by 2 bases and J by 6 bases, with 11 bases between the two germline ends. The CDR3 region is CASSQPPQINIQYF. CDR3 DNA sequence: TGCGCCAGCAGCCAACCCCCCCAAATAAACATTCAGTACTTC.

The chain recombines TRBV2 with TRBJ2-7, with D unresolved. CDR1 and CDR2 from the germline V gene are SNHLY and FYNNEI. The germline V and J ends were trimmed by 2 bases and 7 bases, with 6 bases remaining between them. CDR3 size: 11 residues. Here the CDR3 DNA reads TGTGCCAGCAGTGAACCCCGTGAGCAGTACTTC. This encodes CASSEPREQYF.

This sequence joins TRBV2 and TRBJ1-5, with 7 nucleotides matching TRBD1. The CDR3 length is 15 residues. V dropped 7 bases and J dropped 6; count of bases not matched to a gene: 12. The germline V gene has CDR1 SNHLY and CDR2 FYNNEI. CDR3 protein: CASNNWDRAPQPQHF. For the CDR3, the DNA is TGTGCCAGCAACAATTGGGACAGAGCACCTCAGCCCCAGCATTTT.

The chain carries TRBV15 and TRBJ2-3; the match to TRBD1 covers 8 bases. The CDR3 contains 15 residues. J lost 4 bases, V lost 6 bases, and 9 bases had no gene match. The germline V gene has CDR1 LNHNV and CDR2 YYDKDF (reference sequence). The CDR3 bases are TGTGCCACCAGTAGACAGGGGAAAAAGGCAGATACGCAGTATTTT. It is translated as CATSRQGKKADTQYF.

This clone has just a few counts. V is TRBV21-1 and J is TRBJ2-2; the D segment call TRBD2 is taken from the table without a DNA check. TRBV21-1 is recorded as a pseudogene. The CDR3 sequence is 17 residues long. As DNA, the CDR3 is TGTGCCAGCAGCAAAGAGGGCCGGGACTATAACACCGGGGAGCTGTTTTTT. As protein: CASSKEGRDYNTGELFF.

The genes are TRBV7-2 and TRBJ1-2, with D unclear. CDR1 is SGHTA, CDR2 FQGNSA, per germline. The ends were cut back, 2 bases at V and 4 bases at J, with 8 bases in the middle. CDR3 size: 13 residues. The CDR3 loop is CASSLTSVYGYTF. CDR3 DNA sequence: TGTGCCAGCAGCTTAACATCTGTCTATGGCTACACCTTC.